The 23 T cell receptor beta chains reported below all come from one sample, sequenced in a study of OX40 agonist ivuxolimab in advanced cancers. Profiling relied on immunoSEQ multiplex PCR, and the TCRdb table lists in-frame clones only, not all of them. The table records 50,000 to 70,000 clones, about 93% of them present only once. The sequencing used CD4+ or CD8+ T cells sorted from blood, collected in a trial of the OX40 agonist ivuxolimab. The receptors stem from an adult with an advanced solid tumor such as melanoma, head and neck, liver or kidney cancer.

The chain couples TRBV21-1 to TRBJ1-3; TRBD1, the table's D call, lacks a check against the DNA. TRBV21-1 is recorded as a pseudogene. The CDR3 covers 18 residues. The CDR3 DNA sequence: TGTGCCAGCAGCAAAGACGGGCAGGGGGTAGTCTCTGGAAACACCATATATTTT. Translating gives CASSKDGQGVVSGNTIYF.

This chain links TRBV6-6 with TRBJ2-7; the D is unclear. V gave up 5 bases and J gave up 2 bases, with 10 bases separating them. CDR3 length: 13 residues. Germline loops: CDR1 MNHNY, CDR2 SVGAGI (reference sequence). The CDR3 region is CASSPSPTYEQYF. In DNA form, the CDR3 reads TGTGCCAGCAGTCCCTCGCCTACCTACGAGCAGTACTTC.

The V and J genes are TRBV9 and TRBJ1-2; no clear D gene. With 0 bases removed from V and 2 bases from J, the gap between germline ends came to 11 bases. Germline loops: CDR1 SGDLS, CDR2 YYNGEE. The CDR3 is made up of 15 amino acids. Here the CDR3 reads CASSVAGSGNYGYTF. In DNA form, the CDR3 reads TGTGCCAGCAGCGTAGCCGGTTCCGGAAACTATGGCTACACCTTC.

V is TRBV4-1 and J is TRBJ2-7; 11 nucleotides align to TRBD1. CDR1 MGHRA and CDR2 YSYEKL come from the germline V gene. This CDR3 spans 15 amino acids. After removal of 0 bases from V and 4 bases from J, the junction contained 2 bases not matched to a gene. The DNA for the CDR3 is TGCGCCAGCAGCCAAGAGGACAGGGGGCAGTACGAGCAGTACTTC. Translated, it gives CASSQEDRGQYEQYF.

V and J are TRBV9 and TRBJ2-2, with 13 bases aligning to TRBD2. Germline loops: CDR1 SGDLS, CDR2 YYNGEE. V lost 0 bases, J lost 1 base, and 6 bases stayed unmatched. The length of the CDR3 is 19 residues. The CDR3 region is CASSVGGTSGVRNTGELFF. The CDR3 DNA is TGTGCCAGCAGCGTAGGTGGGACTAGCGGGGTTAGGAACACCGGGGAGCTGTTTTTT.

This chain joins TRBV27 and TRBJ2-2; 8 positions match TRBD1. In germline, CDR1 is MNHEY, CDR2 SMNVEV (reference sequence). The CDR3 is 13 amino acids. The trim removed 6 bases at V and 8 bases at J, leaving 5 bases unmatched. The CDR3 loop is CASRPQGAGELFF. DNA of the CDR3: TGTGCCAGCAGGCCCCAGGGGGCTGGGGAGCTGTTTTTT.

The chain has TRBV27 and TRBJ1-1; 10 positions match TRBD1. The CDR3 totals 15 residues. Trimming at V came to 2 bases and at J to 4 bases, leaving 4 bases not matched to a gene. Germline lookup yields CDR1 MNHEY and CDR2 SMNVEV (reference sequence). The CDR3 coding sequence is TGTGCCAGCAGTTTAGAGGGACAGGGGATCACTGAAGCTTTCTTT. Encoded protein: CASSLEGQGITEAFF.

This chain links TRBV7-9 with TRBJ2-7; maybe TRBD2 (6 bases). This CDR3 has 15 residues. Per germline, CDR1 SEHNR and CDR2 FQNEAQ (reference sequence). V was trimmed by 2 bases and J by 7 bases, leaving 18 bases between them. CDR3 DNA: TGTGCCAGCAGCTTACCCACCAGCAGGGCGGGAGAGCAGTACTTC. This codes for CASSLPTSRAGEQYF. Based on the CDR3 plus reference TRBV7-9 and TRBJ2-7, the full variable domain is DTGVSQNPRHKITKRGQNVTFRCDPISEHNRLYWYRQTLGQGPEFLTYFQNEAQLEKSRLLSDRFSAERPKGSFSTLEIQRTEQGDSAMYLCASSLPTSRAGEQYFGPGTRLTVT.

The chain carries TRBV4-3 and TRBJ2-2; a weak D match, TRBD2 (5 bases). This CDR3 is 16 amino acids long. V lost 1 base and J lost 3, with 12 bases in between. From germline, CDR1 is LGHNA and CDR2 YSLEER. CDR3 sequence (DNA): TGCGCCAGCAGCCAAGTGGCTCGGGGAGACACCGGGGAGCTGTTTTTT. It is translated as CASSQVARGDTGELFF.

The rearrangement uses TRBV4-3 and TRBJ2-2, with 7 bases identical to TRBD2. There are 18 residues in the CDR3. Germline V gene data show CDR1 as LGHNA and CDR2 as YSLEER. The ends lost 1 base at V and 0 bases at J; junction bases unmatched: 8. CDR3 protein: CASSQGFLAAANTGELFF. The CDR3 DNA is TGCGCCAGCAGCCAAGGTTTTCTAGCGGCCGCGAACACCGGGGAGCTGTTTTTT.

This rearrangement joins TRBV4-1 to TRBJ2-2; 8 bases are shared with TRBD2. V gave up 3 bases and J gave up 5 bases; unmatched junction bases: 17. CDR1 and CDR2 (germline): MGHRA, YSYEKL. This CDR3 comprises 19 residues. For the CDR3, the DNA is TGCGCCAGCAGCCATTCGGCTAGCGGGCCTAAAGGAGGGACCGGGGAGCTGTTTTTT. It translates to CASSHSASGPKGGTGELFF.

This clone turned up a few times. The chain combines TRBV27 with TRBJ2-1; 13 bases are shared with TRBD2. V gave up 4 bases and J gave up 7 bases; unmatched junction bases: 10. The CDR3 spans 17 residues. CDR1 is MNHEY, CDR2 SMNVEV, per germline (reference sequence). The CDR3 here is CASSSPRGLAGLNEQFF. The DNA of the CDR3 is TGTGCCAGCAGTTCGCCCCGGGGACTAGCGGGACTAAATGAGCAGTTCTTC.

The gene calls are TRBV6-6 and TRBJ2-1; D is ambiguous. This CDR3 has 12 residues. Germline CDR1 is MNHNY and CDR2 is SVGAGI (reference sequence). V lost 8 bases and J 4 bases, leaving 9 bases between the germline ends. Here the CDR3 DNA reads TGTGCCAGCTTCGGCACGTACAATGAGCAGTTCTTC. Protein sequence: CASFGTYNEQFF.

J is TRBJ2-7 and V is TRBV9; 15 positions agree with TRBD2. The CDR3 spans 14 residues. Germline assignment: CDR1 SGDLS and CDR2 YYNGEE. V dropped 3 bases and J dropped 6; count of bases not matched to a gene: 1. For the CDR3, the DNA is TGTGCCAGCAGCGAGGGACTAGCGGGAGGCGAGCAGTACTTC. Residues: CASSEGLAGGEQYF. The full variable domain, with the rest looked up from reference TRBV9 and TRBJ2-7, is DSGVTQTPKHLITATGQRVTLRCSPRSGDLSVYWYQQSLDQGLQFLIQYYNGEERAKGNILERFSAQQFPDLHSELNLSSLELGDSALYFCASSEGLAGGEQYFGPGTRLTVT.

J is TRBJ2-1 and V is TRBV6-5; TRBD2 matches 9 bases. The CDR3 spans 14 residues. Per germline, CDR1 MNHEY and CDR2 SVGAGI. Germline trimming cut 2 bases from V and 8 bases from J; bases unmatched to any gene: 4. The CDR3 DNA sequence: TGTGCCAGCAGTTACGAGCGGGAGGCCGATGAGCAGTTCTTC. Residues: CASSYEREADEQFF.

The rearrangement uses TRBV28 and TRBJ1-1; the D is unclear. The CDR3 consists of 13 residues. V lost 7 bases, J lost 5 bases, and 14 bases lay in between. The germline V gene encodes CDR1 MDHEN and CDR2 SYDVKM. DNA of the CDR3: TGTGCCAGCACCTCGACACCGAATACTGAAGCTTTCTTT. The encoded protein is CASTSTPNTEAFF.

The chain couples TRBV5-6 to TRBJ1-2; D gene ambiguous. The CDR3 has 12 residues. Germline CDR1 is SGHDT and CDR2 is YYEEEE. The germline V and J ends were trimmed by 4 bases and 0 bases, with 4 bases remaining between them. The CDR3 region is CASSPANYGYTF. CDR3 bases: TGTGCCAGCAGCCCTGCTAACTATGGCTACACCTTC.

The chain recombines TRBV10-2 with TRBJ2-7; 11 nucleotides agree with TRBD1. The CDR3 has 16 residues. The germline gives CDR1 WSHSY, CDR2 SAAADI. The V segment lost 2 bases and the J segment 0 bases; nucleotides outside the gene matches: 3. The CDR3 loop reads CASSEAGTGGSYEQYF. For the CDR3, the DNA is TGCGCCAGCAGTGAGGCCGGGACAGGGGGCTCCTACGAGCAGTACTTC.

The V call is TRBV27, the J call TRBJ2-7, with D perhaps TRBD1 (7 bases). Between the trimmed V and J ends, which lost 5 bases and 3 bases, there was a span of 14 bases. The CDR3 sequence is 14 residues long. Germline values: CDR1 MNHEY, CDR2 SMNVEV (reference sequence). The DNA for the CDR3 is TGTGCCAGCAGTGCGGGACAGCGGCGCTACGAGCAGTACTTC. It yields the protein CASSAGQRRYEQYF.

This chain uses TRBV6-6 with TRBJ1-4; unclear D gene. V gave up 6 bases and J gave up 7 bases, with 18 bases separating them. The CDR3 runs to 15 residues. Germline CDR1 and CDR2: MNHNY and SVGAGI (reference sequence). The CDR3 loop is CASSAEAGWVEKLFF. DNA for the CDR3: TGTGCCAGCAGCGCCGAGGCGGGGTGGGTTGAAAAACTGTTTTTT.

This chain joins TRBV30 and TRBJ2-7; 8 nucleotides align to TRBD1. The CDR3 is made up of 14 amino acids. J gave up 6 bases and V 0 bases, and 7 bases lay outside the gene matches. From germline, CDR1 is GTSNPN and CDR2 SVGIG (reference sequence). The DNA for the CDR3 is TGTGCCTGGAGTGTACCACAGGGGGTATCCGAGCAGTACTTC. Translation: CAWSVPQGVSEQYF.

This chain joins TRBV20-1 and TRBJ1-5; no firm D call. V was shortened by 5 bases and J by 6 bases, with 8 bases between the two germline ends. This CDR3 has 11 residues. From germline, CDR1 is DFQATT and CDR2 SNEGSKA (reference sequence). The CDR3 bases are TGCAGTGCTTCCGCGGGTCAGCCCCAGCATTTT. Amino acid sequence: CSASAGQPQHF.

This clone was counted once. The gene calls are TRBV13 and TRBJ1-3; D is possibly TRBD1 (5 bases). Germline loops: CDR1 PRHDT, CDR2 FYEKMQ (reference sequence). V shed 1 base and J shed 0 bases, with 10 bases lying between them. This CDR3 has 16 residues. The CDR3 here is CASSLEADSSGNTIYF. CDR3 coding DNA: TGTGCCAGCAGCTTAGAGGCCGACAGCTCTGGAAACACCATATATTTT.